This TCR beta chain comes out of a study of blood T cell repertoires in COVID-19. About the study: The United States, Italy and Spain were the sources of the acute and convalescent COVID-19 samples. The cDNA or gDNA used as material had been derived from T cells, B-cell-depleted T cells, or PBMCs.

As originally analysed: Reference gene primer amplification gave nucleated cell count estimates. The assay was immunoSEQ multiplex PCR, and TCRdb's table has in-frame clones only and misses some. V and J calls plus clone size are reproduced from that table; the DNA served to infer D and trimming. Among about 150,000 clones listed, 85% to 90% were seen once. The CDR3 length is 15 residues. Germline CDR1 SGDLS, CDR2 YYNGEE. V lost 3 bases, J lost 8 bases, and 10 bases stayed unmatched. The receptor was derived from a middle-aged woman with acute or convalescent COVID-19. The source material was peripheral blood. V usage is TRBV9 and J usage is TRBJ1-2; 10 nucleotides line up with TRBD1. CDR3 sequence: CASSATGTGAGGYTF. CDR3 nucleotide sequence: TGTGCCAGCAGCGCAACCGGGACAGGGGCGGGAGGCTACACCTTC.